This TCR beta chain derives from a study of shared clonotypes between healthy human individuals. Profiled with immunoSEQ multiplex PCR; TCRdb holds only in-frame clones, not every one. The profile covers over a million clones, with around 97% appearing a single time and about 1.2% taken by the ten largest. The study separated CD4+ cells into CD45RA+ naive and CD45RA-negative memory subsets. Germline values: CDR1 SGHTA, CDR2 FQGTGA. The CDR3 is made up of 14 amino acids. V lost 2 bases and J 7 bases, leaving 11 bases between the germline ends. Sequencing was performed on naive CD4+ T cells sorted from blood. Subset specified: CD45RA+ positively selected. The clonotype originates from a man aged 25 to 40 in good health. The chain has TRBV7-3 and TRBJ1-4, with D hard to call. The CDR3 here is CASSLLGMPEKLFF. The CDR3 DNA is TGTGCCAGCAGCTTACTGGGTATGCCTGAAAAACTGTTTTTT.